What follows describes a single T cell receptor (beta chain). The data derive from a study of blood T cell repertoires in COVID-19. Germline V gene sequence: CDR1 MDHEN, CDR2 SYDVKM. V lost 2 bases and J 1 base, leaving 6 bases between the germline ends. The CDR3 sequence is 13 residues long. Some clones are missing from TCRdb's copy, which holds only in-frame ones; the method was immunoSEQ multiplex PCR. This table has about 100,000 clones, 80% to 95% appearing once. The sequence was obtained from a middle-aged man with active COVID-19. The chain uses TRBV28 and TRBJ2-7; the D is unclear. Sequenced sample: peripheral blood. The CDR3 nucleotides read TGTGCCAGCAGTTTACCCAGTTCCTACGAGCAGTACTTC. The encoded protein is CASSLPSSYEQYF.